This T cell receptor beta chain emerged from a study of T cells after yellow fever vaccination. Across the whole study: The fractions with low cell numbers were processed using SMART-Seq v4 Ultra Low Input.

For TCR, cDNA came from 5'RACE template switching, which added a universal primer site and UMIs. TCRdb re-called the 5' RACE reads with MiXCR, one entry per CDR3 protein. In the table there are some 260,000 distinct CDR3 sequences, approximately 5.2% of which are singletons. The length of the CDR3 is 15 residues. Deletions cut 5 bases from V and 0 bases from J, with 11 bases between. Germline loops: CDR1 SGHTA, CDR2 FQGNSA. The table lists this clonotype with a few counts. The antigen is unknown. Study-wide results and limits: Clonotypes shared by both compartments, CD4 and CD8, made up a small share. Reappearance after the booster was observed for most primary-vaccination clones (roughly 97% CD4, about 85% CD8).

The source material was CD4+ T cells sorted from PBMCs, sampled on the day of the yellow fever booster vaccination. This TCR came from a man aged 18 to 29 who received the YFV17D yellow fever vaccine. The chain links TRBV7-2 to TRBJ1-5; tentatively, D is TRBD1 (5 bases). CDR3 loop: CASSGGTSSNQPQHF. In DNA form, the CDR3 reads TGTGCCAGCAGCGGGGGGACGAGTAGCAATCAGCCCCAGCATTTT.